This T cell receptor (beta chain) originates from a study of blood T cells in healthy people across ages. Sample-barcoded 5' priming and a J-beta primer mix drove a second PCR of roughly 7 to 11 cycles. From the 5' RACE reads, TCRdb called clonotypes with MiXCR, one entry per CDR3 protein. This sample yields about 770,000 distinct CDR3 sequences, of which around 45% are seen a single time; under 20% belongs to the top ten. CDR3 length: 17 residues. Germline V gives CDR1 LGHNA, CDR2 YSLEER. With V trimmed by 1 base and J by 6 bases, 10 bases remained unmatched. Sequencing used blood. The TCR was taken from a man in his 60s in good health. The chain couples TRBV4-3 to TRBJ2-7; TRBD1 aligns across 12 bases. CDR3 residues: CASSQAPPGQGALEQYF. The CDR3 DNA reads as TGCGCCAGCAGCCAAGCACCACCGGGACAGGGGGCCCTCGAGCAGTACTTC.